This TCR beta chain was found in a study of early T cells in non-severe SARS-CoV-2 infection. Separate cDNA molecules each had unique molecular identifiers attached to them. Each CDR3 protein is one row after TCRdb ran MiXCR on the 5' RACE reads. The table has some 50,000 distinct CDR3 sequences, around 5.6% seen once. This clonotype was recorded many times. The germline V gene has CDR1 DFQATT and CDR2 SNEGSKA (reference sequence). V was pared by 1 base and J by 7 bases, with 11 bases of the junction left unmatched. The CDR3 sequence is 18 residues long. Sequencing was performed on whole blood. The V call is TRBV20-1, the J call TRBJ2-1; 15 bases line up with TRBD2. This receptor was identified in an adult who was a healthcare worker with PCR-confirmed SARS-CoV-2 infection or an uninfected control (not recorded which). CDR3 DNA sequence: TGCAGTGCTAGAGGGACTAGCGGGAGGGGCACTCTGGGGAATGAGCAGTTCTTC. It codes for CSARGTSGRGTLGNEQFF.